This TCR beta chain was retrieved from a study of identical twins. Study-wide results and limits: Fewer insertions marked abundant cord blood beta clonotypes; young adult naive trended weakly, memory not at all. With monozygotic twins, out-of-frame TCR alpha sharing exceeded what models estimated.

The germline V gene has CDR1 SGHRS and CDR2 YFSETQ. The V and J ends lost 0 bases and 5 bases, in that order; junction bases with no gene match: 6. There are 15 residues in the CDR3. This clonotype was seen a handful of times. What it binds is unknown. Unique molecular identifiers were present on the cDNA, which also gained a universal primer site by template switching. A single record per CDR3 protein comes from TCRdb applying MiXCR to the 5' RACE reads. The profile covers 200,000 to 300,000 distinct CDR3 sequences, with approximately 7% appearing a single time and roughly 3.4% taken by the ten largest. The sample was also linked to a second study, of yellow fever vaccine responses in identical twins.

The TCR sequence derives from a woman between 18 and 29 years old in good health. The sequencing sample was made of memory (CD45RO+) T cells sorted from blood. This chain connects TRBV5-1 to TRBJ2-7, with 9 bases identical to TRBD1. The CDR3 DNA reads TGCGCCAGCAGCTTGGGGGGACAGGGAAGGAACGAGCAGTACTTC. Protein sequence: CASSLGGQGRNEQYF.